The 16 T cell receptor beta chains in this list originate from one sample, sequenced in a study of cytomegalovirus exposure and HLA in healthy donors. Researchers ran the PCR with 60 Vbeta and 13 Jbeta primers. Assay used: immunoSEQ multiplex PCR; TCRdb lists only in-frame clones, some missing. The sample records 160,000 or so clones, about 72% being singletons. What was sequenced was PBMCs. Receptor source: a male donor in good health and CMV-seronegative.

The chain couples TRBV7-2 to TRBJ1-1; TRBD1 matches 8 bases. V dropped 5 bases and J dropped 5; count of bases not matched to a gene: 10. Germline V gene sequence: CDR1 SGHTA, CDR2 FQGNSA. The length of the CDR3 is 15 residues. The CDR3 DNA sequence: TGTGCCAGCAGCGCTCCGACAGGGGCCGGGACTGAAGCTTTCTTT. Amino acid sequence: CASSAPTGAGTEAFF.

CDR3 residues: CASSEYESGGSPLHF. In DNA form, the CDR3 reads TGTGCCAGCAGTGAATATGAGAGCGGAGGGTCACCCCTCCACTTT. The V and J genes are TRBV25-1 and TRBJ1-6; no clear D gene. CDR1 is MGHDK and CDR2 is SYGVNS in the germline V gene. The CDR3 is made up of 15 amino acids. Trimming took 0 bases from V and 10 from J, leaving 13 bases between them. Supplemented by reference TRBV25-1 and TRBJ1-6, the full variable domain reads EADIYQTPRYLVIGTGKKITLECSQTMGHDKMYWYQQDPGMELHLIHYSYGVNSTEKGDLSSESTVSRIRTEHFPLTLESARPSHTSQYLCASSEYESGGSPLHFGNGTRLTVT.

The V and J genes are TRBV5-1 and TRBJ2-7, with 7 positions matching TRBD1. V lost 4 bases, J lost 5 bases, and 15 bases stayed unmatched. The CDR3 has 16 residues. Germline assignment: CDR1 SGHRS and CDR2 YFSETQ. This CDR3 reads CASSEPTGAGRNEQYF. The CDR3 coding sequence is TGCGCCAGCAGCGAACCAACAGGGGCAGGCAGAAACGAGCAGTACTTC.

The chain couples TRBV29-1 to TRBJ2-5; D remains ambiguous. This CDR3 has 11 amino acids. Per the germline V gene, CDR1 is SQVTM and CDR2 is ANQGSEA. The ends were cut back, 4 bases at V and 1 base at J, with 4 bases in the middle. CDR3 region: CSVALQETQYF. In DNA, the CDR3 is TGCAGCGTTGCCCTCCAAGAGACCCAGTACTTC.

The chain recombines TRBV6-5 with TRBJ1-6; D not certain. CDR3 size: 16 residues. Germline assignment: CDR1 MNHEY and CDR2 SVGAGI. V lost 0 bases and J lost 7, with 13 bases in between. CDR3 sequence: CASSYSTRRSNSPLHF. The CDR3 bases are TGTGCCAGCAGTTACTCGACGCGCAGGTCAAATTCACCCCTCCACTTT.

This chain joins TRBV28 and TRBJ1-4; 7 positions match TRBD1. The junction had 8 bases not matched to a gene; V was cut back by 6 bases and J by 4 bases. The length of the CDR3 is 15 residues. Germline V lookup: CDR1 MDHEN, CDR2 SYDVKM. CDR3 sequence reads: CASRTQGGHNEKLFF. The CDR3 bases are TGTGCCAGCAGGACGCAGGGGGGACATAATGAAAAACTGTTTTTT.

The CDR3 sequence is CASSAQMSQHF. The CDR3 nucleotides are TGTGCCAGTAGTGCGCAAATGTCCCAGCATTTT. This chain connects TRBV19 to TRBJ1-5, with D hard to call. The germline V gene encodes CDR1 LNHDA and CDR2 SQIVND (reference sequence). This CDR3 spans 11 amino acids. V dropped 5 bases and J dropped 11 bases, with 10 bases sitting between them.

The J gene is TRBJ2-5, the V gene TRBV28; perhaps TRBD2 as D (6 bases). The V end lost 6 bases, the J end lost 11 bases, and 13 bases lay between the germline ends. Germline CDR1 is MDHEN and CDR2 is SYDVKM. The CDR3 runs to 11 residues. The CDR3 protein is CASSLGTQQYF. The CDR3 DNA is TGTGCCAGCAGCCTCGGGACTCAGCAGTACTTC.

CDR3 in DNA: TGCAGCGCCTACCTGAACACTGAAGCTTTCTTT. As protein: CSAYLNTEAFF. The J gene is TRBJ1-1, the V gene TRBV20-1; no reliable D call. The V gene's germline CDR1 is DFQATT and CDR2 SNEGSKA (reference sequence). The CDR3 length is 11 residues.

This clone showed up just once. The rearrangement joins TRBV6-4 to TRBJ2-3; 10 nucleotides match TRBD1. The germline CDR1 and CDR2 sequences are MRHNA and SNTAGT. V lost 2 bases to trimming and J lost 8 bases; unmatched junction nucleotides: 10. This CDR3 has 16 residues. The CDR3: CASSDAGTGAVGTQYF. The CDR3 nucleotides are TGTGCCAGCAGTGACGCTGGGACAGGGGCCGTCGGTACGCAGTATTTT.

This rearrangement joins TRBV6-1 to TRBJ2-1; D is perhaps TRBD1 (5 bases). Germline V gene sequence: CDR1 MNHNS, CDR2 SASEGT. Trimming took off 6 bases at V and 7 bases at J, with 10 bases between the two ends. The CDR3 spans 12 residues. The CDR3, as DNA: TGTGCCAGCAGGAACAGGTTAAATGAGCAGTTCTTC. It translates to CASRNRLNEQFF.

The J gene is TRBJ2-1, the V gene TRBV6-5, with D maybe TRBD2 (5 bases). Trimming took off 6 bases at V and 0 bases at J, with 12 bases between the two ends. From germline, CDR1 is MNHEY and CDR2 SVGAGI. The CDR3 length is 15 residues. The CDR3 loop reads CASSPSGSSYNEQFF. The CDR3 coding sequence is TGTGCCAGCAGCCCTTCGGGGAGCTCCTACAATGAGCAGTTCTTC.

The count of this clone is one. The rearrangement uses TRBV10-3 and TRBJ2-1; no clear D. Germline loops: CDR1 ENHRY, CDR2 SYGVKD. V was clipped by 4 bases and J by 5 bases, with 9 bases between them. This CDR3 region has 13 residues. CDR3 in amino acids: CAISAQAHNEQFF. The CDR3 DNA sequence: TGTGCCATCAGTGCCCAGGCCCACAATGAGCAGTTCTTC.

This clone has just a few counts. The chain joins TRBV28 to TRBJ2-7; D is perhaps TRBD1 (6 bases). Deletions cut 5 bases from V and 1 base from J, with 15 bases between. The CDR3 runs 15 residues. CDR1 is MDHEN, CDR2 SYDVKM, per germline. The CDR3 DNA reads as TGTGCCAGCAGTCCGTATCGAGACAGGTCCTACGAGCAGTACTTC. This codes for CASSPYRDRSYEQYF.

This clone has more than one count but fewer than ten. As DNA, the CDR3 is TGTGCCTGGAGTACGAGGGAACTCTATGGCTACACCTTC. Its protein is CAWSTRELYGYTF. The genes are TRBV30 and TRBJ1-2; no reliable D call. V dropped 2 bases and J dropped 4 bases, with 11 bases sitting between them. Germline V gives CDR1 GTSNPN, CDR2 SVGIG (reference sequence). This CDR3 region has 13 residues.

This chain links TRBV10-3 with TRBJ1-2; unclear D gene. CDR3 length: 14 residues. V was pared by 0 bases and J by 4 bases, with 9 bases between. Germline CDR1 is ENHRY and CDR2 is SYGVKD. CDR3 region: CAISESIGGYGYTF. The CDR3 DNA reads as TGTGCCATCAGTGAGTCGATAGGCGGCTATGGCTACACCTTC.